This T cell receptor beta chain was retrieved from a study of T cells in women clearing cervical HPV infection. Study-wide context: With HLA typing for only a few women, HLA confounding remains possible.

Only in-frame clones appear in the TCRdb table, and some are missing; sequencing was by immunoSEQ multiplex PCR. This repertoire includes roughly 48,000 clones. As concerns this clone: The read falls 3 residues short of the CDR3 end, and the missing part is taken from the germline J gene.

This CDR3 contains 17 residues. V lost 0 bases, J lost 3 bases, and 12 bases stayed unmatched. The germline V gene has CDR1 DFQATT and CDR2 SNEGSKA (reference sequence). The chain carries TRBV20-1 and TRBJ2-3, with 7 bases identical to TRBD2. The TCR was taken from a woman aged 18-70 years with a cervical HPV16 infection that either progressed to CIN3+ or cleared (not recorded which). Material for sequencing was blood buffy coat. CDR3 DNA, as far as it was read: TGCAGTGCTAGAGATCACGGGGGAGGGCGATTAACAGATACG. This sequence encodes CSARDHGGGRLTDT. The whole CDR3 protein reads CSARDHGGGRLTDTQYF.